A single sample is the source of the 22 T cell receptor beta chains below, sequenced in a study of blood T cell repertoires in COVID-19 (dated by TCRdb to 2019 to 2021). The library relied on the immunoSEQ multiplex PCR assay. In its TCRdb copy, this immuneACCESS table keeps in-frame sequences only and misses some clones. Where compared with another copy, unresolved V genes explain less than half of these, and the others have no known cause. The sample table lists fewer than 350,000 clones, approximately 91% of them with a count of one. 2.3% of the sample lies in the top ten. Sequencing was done on a sample of PBMCs or T cells enriched from blood (not recorded which). The source is a woman aged 40-49 years with acute COVID-19.

The CDR3 loop reads CATKGVGNQPQHF. The CDR3 DNA sequence: TGTGCCACCAAAGGGGTCGGGAATCAGCCCCAGCATTTT. The V call is TRBV10-3, the J call TRBJ1-5; D possibly corresponds to TRBD1 (5 bases). This CDR3 comprises 13 residues. V lost 10 bases, J lost 4 bases, and 14 bases lay in between. CDR1 and CDR2 from the germline V gene are ENHRY and SYGVKD.

This rearrangement joins TRBV4-2 to TRBJ1-3, with unresolved D. This CDR3 contains 17 residues. V was pared by 4 bases and J by 0 bases, with 16 bases between. Germline-derived CDR1 and CDR2 are LGHNA and YNFKEQ. CDR3 loop: CASSLSGSRISGNTIYF. For the CDR3, the DNA is TGTGCCAGCAGCCTCAGCGGTTCAAGGATCTCTGGAAACACCATATATTTT.

The genes are TRBV12-3 or TRBV12-4 and TRBJ1-2, with D unclear. V was pared by 6 bases and J by 4 bases, with 12 bases between. This CDR3 spans 13 amino acids. Written as DNA, the CDR3 is TGTGCCAGCAGGCCGAGTTTCGGCTATGGCTACACCTTC. It is translated as CASRPSFGYGYTF.

The V call is TRBV29-1, the J call TRBJ1-2; the match to TRBD1 covers 7 bases. J lost 4 bases, V lost 5 bases, and 4 bases had no gene match. CDR3 length: 12 residues. Germline V gene lookup returns CDR1 SQVTM and CDR2 ANQGSEA. The CDR3 reads CSVSGTVYGYTF. The CDR3 DNA reads as TGCAGCGTTTCTGGGACAGTCTATGGCTACACCTTC.

J is TRBJ2-2 and V is TRBV7-9; 8 nucleotides agree with TRBD2. The CDR3 totals 16 residues. With V trimmed by 1 base and J by 6 bases, 7 bases remained unmatched. Germline CDR1 is SEHNR and CDR2 is FQNEAQ (reference sequence). The CDR3 protein is CASSLGGGGLAGELFF. The CDR3 region has the DNA TGTGCCAGCAGCTTAGGAGGCGGGGGGCTTGCCGGGGAGCTGTTTTTT.

The rearrangement joins TRBV28 to TRBJ2-2; 13 positions match TRBD2. Per germline, CDR1 MDHEN and CDR2 SYDVKM. V gave up 7 bases and J gave up 5 bases; unmatched junction bases: 4. This CDR3 comprises 15 residues. The CDR3 nucleotides read TGTGCCAGCACCCTGACTAGCGGGGGGACCGGGGAGCTGTTTTTT. It yields the protein CASTLTSGGTGELFF.

This chain connects TRBV18 to TRBJ2-5, with 12 nucleotides matching TRBD2. The junction had 1 base not matched to a gene; V was cut back by 0 bases and J by 5 bases. The germline V gene has CDR1 KGHSH and CDR2 LQKENI. The CDR3 has 15 amino acids. CDR3 loop: CASSPPLAGGETQYF. In DNA, the CDR3 is TGTGCCAGCTCACCACCGCTAGCGGGAGGGGAGACCCAGTACTTC.

This clone was counted only a few times. The V gene is TRBV11-2, the J gene TRBJ1-1; D gene ambiguous. CDR1 and CDR2 (germline): SGHAT, FQNNGV. This CDR3 has 12 amino acids. Trimming shortened V by 5 bases and J by 11 bases, and 15 bases separated the two germline ends. The DNA for the CDR3 is TGTGCCAGCAGCGTCGGTCAGCGTCGGGCTTTCTTT. Translation: CASSVGQRRAFF.

The chain links TRBV7-6 to TRBJ2-1; the match to TRBD2 covers 10 bases. The CDR3 length is 16 residues. Germline CDR1 reads SGHVS; CDR2 reads FNYEAQ. V trimming: 1 base; J trimming: 3 bases; junction bases outside the gene matches: 3. CDR3 sequence reads: CASSLGTSGGYNEQFF. Here the CDR3 DNA reads TGTGCCAGCAGCTTAGGGACTAGCGGAGGCTACAATGAGCAGTTCTTC.

The J gene is TRBJ1-4, the V gene TRBV19, with 7 bases identical to TRBD1. CDR3 length: 14 amino acids. Germline V gene data show CDR1 as LNHDA and CDR2 as SQIVND (reference sequence). V dropped 4 bases and J dropped 11; count of bases not matched to a gene: 10. Written as DNA, the CDR3 is TGTGCCAGTAGTAACCCAGGACAGGCAATTAAACTGTTTTTT. It codes for CASSNPGQAIKLFF.

This clone was counted once. V usage is TRBV5-4 and J usage is TRBJ2-3, with 7 bases fitting TRBD2. CDR1 is SGHNT and CDR2 is YYREEE in the germline V gene (reference sequence). Trimming removed 4 bases from V and 1 base from J; junction bases left unmatched: 3. CDR3 length equals 14 residues. CDR3 nucleotide sequence: TGTGCCAGCAGCGTGGCGGGGGGCACAGATACGCAGTATTTT. Residues: CASSVAGGTDTQYF.

The J gene is TRBJ1-1, the V gene TRBV7-3, with D perhaps TRBD1 (5 bases). V lost 2 bases and J 1 base, leaving 11 bases between the germline ends. CDR1 is SGHTA and CDR2 is FQGTGA in the germline V gene. This CDR3 comprises 15 residues. The CDR3 DNA sequence: TGTGCCAGCAGCTTATTTGGGGGAGGGAACACTGAAGCTTTCTTT. Its translation is CASSLFGGGNTEAFF.

The chain uses TRBV27 and TRBJ2-7, with D maybe TRBD1 (6 bases). The V end lost 6 bases, the J end lost 2 bases, and 14 bases lay between the germline ends. This CDR3 has 14 amino acids. Germline-derived CDR1 and CDR2 are MNHEY and SMNVEV (reference sequence). CDR3 in amino acids: CASRRTAVTYEQYF. The DNA for the CDR3 is TGTGCCAGCAGGCGGACAGCCGTAACCTACGAGCAGTACTTC.

The J gene is TRBJ2-1, the V gene TRBV9; TRBD2 agrees at 11 bases. V lost 3 bases, J lost 7 bases, and 9 bases stayed unmatched. The CDR3 has 16 amino acids. The germline V gene encodes CDR1 SGDLS and CDR2 YYNGEE. The CDR3 here is CASSAELAGVRNEQFF. The DNA for the CDR3 is TGTGCCAGCAGCGCTGAACTAGCGGGGGTCCGGAATGAGCAGTTCTTC.

J is TRBJ2-1 and V is TRBV4-2, with unresolved D. Trimming stripped 7 bases from V and 1 base from J, with 8 bases between. The CDR3 totals 13 residues. From germline, CDR1 is LGHNA and CDR2 YNFKEQ. The CDR3 protein is CASMKASYNEQFF. The CDR3 bases are TGTGCCAGCATGAAAGCGTCCTACAATGAGCAGTTCTTC.

The table lists this clone with a count of one. The V and J genes are TRBV27 and TRBJ1-2; D gene unclear. This CDR3 is 13 amino acids long. Germline V gives CDR1 MNHEY, CDR2 SMNVEV (reference sequence). Trimming pared 6 bases from V and 6 bases from J, leaving 14 bases between. The CDR3 loop is CASRSYLEDGYTF. CDR3 nucleotide sequence: TGTGCCAGCAGGTCCTACTTGGAGGATGGCTACACCTTC.

This chain uses TRBV19 with TRBJ1-1; 7 nucleotides align to TRBD1. Germline V gives CDR1 LNHDA, CDR2 SQIVND (reference sequence). This CDR3 has 14 amino acids. After removal of 6 bases from V and 0 bases from J, the junction contained 4 bases not matched to a gene. The CDR3 here is CASRRDRVNTEAFF. The CDR3 region has the DNA TGTGCCAGTAGGAGGGACAGAGTGAACACTGAAGCTTTCTTT. The full variable domain, in which reference TRBV19 and TRBJ1-1 provide the parts outside the CDR3, is DGGITQSPKYLFRKEGQNVTLSCEQNLNHDAMYWYRQDPGQGLRLIYYSQIVNDFQKGDIAEGYSVSREKKESFPLTVTSAQKNPTAFYLCASRRDRVNTEAFFGQGTRLTVV.

The rearrangement joins TRBV7-2 to TRBJ2-7; TRBD1 aligns across 11 bases. The CDR3 is 17 amino acids. V lost 0 bases to trimming and J lost 6 bases; unmatched junction nucleotides: 10. CDR1 and CDR2 (germline): SGHTA, FQGNSA. CDR3 nucleotides: TGTGCCAGCAGCTTAGCCGCCAGGGGACAGGGGGGTGCCGAGCAGTACTTC. Translated, it gives CASSLAARGQGGAEQYF.

This clone has only one observation. The rearrangement joins TRBV2 to TRBJ1-1; D gene uncertain. V lost 6 bases and J 1 base, leaving 9 bases between the germline ends. There are 13 residues in the CDR3. Germline CDR1 is SNHLY and CDR2 is FYNNEI. CDR3 loop: CASSRGWNTEAFF. As DNA, the CDR3 is TGTGCCAGCAGCCGAGGCTGGAACACTGAAGCTTTCTTT.

The chain links TRBV5-6 to TRBJ2-3; TRBD1 matches at 7 bases. Germline V gives CDR1 SGHDT, CDR2 YYEEEE. V lost 6 bases and J lost 1; bases outside the gene matches: 14. The CDR3 extends over 17 amino acids. The CDR3 bases are TGTGCCAGCAACCCCCTTTGGGACAGATTAGGCACAGATACGCAGTATTTT. Translation gives CASNPLWDRLGTDTQYF.

V is TRBV29-1 and J is TRBJ2-3; 10 bases map to TRBD2. Germline CDR1 SQVTM, CDR2 ANQGSEA. Trimming cost V 7 bases and J 5 bases; bases outside gene matches: 6. The CDR3 spans 13 residues. The CDR3 spells CSALAGAVDTQYF. Written as DNA, the CDR3 is TGCAGCGCTCTAGCGGGGGCGGTAGATACGCAGTATTTT.

The chain combines TRBV20-1 with TRBJ2-7, with TRBD2 matching over 7 bases. The CDR3 length is 14 residues. V trimming: 3 bases; J trimming: 0 bases; junction bases outside the gene matches: 5. The germline CDR1 and CDR2 sequences are DFQATT and SNEGSKA (reference sequence). The CDR3 region is CSASIPSGSYEQYF. In nucleotides, the CDR3 is TGCAGTGCTAGTATTCCTAGCGGCTCCTACGAGCAGTACTTC.